This T cell receptor (beta chain) is drawn from a study of blood T cell repertoires in COVID-19. Overall study: From T cells, B-cell-depleted T cells, or PBMCs came the material, which was cDNA or gDNA.

Seattle-derived patients entered the study during active infection and were followed longitudinally. As originally analysed: Amplification of reference gene primers provided the estimated nucleated cell counts. TCRdb's table, derived via immunoSEQ multiplex PCR, lists solely in-frame clones and lacks some. V, J and clone size are those of that table, while D and trimming were read from the DNA. The sample lists more than 300,000 clones; around 89% were seen once. What was sequenced was peripheral blood. The receptor was isolated from a woman in her 30s with COVID-19, enrolled during active disease.

The CDR3 here is CASRKAGGLYEQFF. The CDR3 coding sequence is TGTGCCAGCAGAAAAGCGGGGGGGCTCTATGAGCAGTTCTTC. The gene calls are TRBV6-5 and TRBJ2-1; 10 positions agree with TRBD2. The V gene end was trimmed by 6 bases and the J gene end by 8 bases; junction bases not matched to a gene: 7. The CDR3 is 14 residues long. Germline assignment: CDR1 MNHEY and CDR2 SVGAGI.